Listed below are T cell receptor beta chains from one sample, sequenced in a study of blood T cells in healthy people across ages. TCRdb re-called the 5' RACE reads with MiXCR, one entry per CDR3 protein. The data contain 600,000 to 650,000 distinct CDR3 sequences, 45% to 65% of them singletons. The sample consisted of blood. Source of these receptors: a man aged 55 to 69 in good health. CDR3s include the opening cysteine and the closing phenylalanine or tryptophan. A D gene is named only where the DNA matches it firmly. Some rows mark clone size as missing; the rest say once, few, many or name a class of expanded clone.

D gene	V gene	clone size	J gene	CDR3 DNA	CDR3 protein
TRBD2	TRBV4-2	NA	TRBJ2-1	TGTGCCAGCAGCCAAGGGGCGGGGGGTAATGAGCAGTTCTTC	CASSQGAGGNEQFF
TRBD2	TRBV7-2	few	TRBJ2-3	TGTGCCAGCAGCTTGACTAGCGGGAGCTCAGATACGCAGTATTTT	CASSLTSGSSDTQYF
TRBD1	TRBV7-2	NA	TRBJ1-5	TGTGCCAGCAGCTTAGGGGACAGAGGCATTCAGCCCCAGCATTTT	CASSLGDRGIQPQHF
NA	TRBV4-1	few	TRBJ1-4	TGCGCCAGCAGCCAAGATTCAGGGTGGCGCGAAAAACTGTTTTTT	CASSQDSGWREKLFF
NA	TRBV5-1	NA	TRBJ2-5	TGCGCCAGCAGCTTCCTCCCGGAAGAGACCCAGTACTTC	CASSFLPEETQYF
NA	TRBV24-1	NA	TRBJ2-5	TGTGCCACCAGTGATACCCGGACTCAGGAAGAGACCCAGTACTTC	CATSDTRTQEETQYF
NA	TRBV29-1	once	TRBJ2-3	TGCAGCGTACCGGGAAGTCCCACAGATACGCAGTATTTT	CSVPGSPTDTQYF
NA	TRBV24-1	NA	TRBJ2-3	TGTGCCACCAGTGATTTGCGGGGAGTCCAAGAAACGCAGTATTTT	CATSDLRGVQETQYF
NA	TRBV3-1	NA	TRBJ2-3	TGTGCCAGCAGCCCCGCGGGACAGAACACAGATACGCAGTATTTT	CASSPAGQNTDTQYF
TRBD1	TRBV5-5	NA	TRBJ2-5	TGTGCCAGCAGCCTACACCCGGACAGGGGGGAGACCCAGTACTTC	CASSLHPDRGETQYF
TRBD2	TRBV12-3/TRBV12-4	NA	TRBJ2-5	TGTGCCAGCAGTTTAGGGCTAGCGGGGGGGGGAGAGACCCAGTACTTC	CASSLGLAGGGETQYF
NA	TRBV10-3	NA	TRBJ1-5	TGTGCCATCAGTGAGCCAGGATACAATCAGCCCCAGCATTTT	CAISEPGYNQPQHF
TRBD2	TRBV20-1	NA	TRBJ2-3	TGCAGTGCCGCGGGGGGGCAGGGAGATACGCAGTATTTT	CSAAGGQGDTQYF
TRBD2	TRBV7-2	few	TRBJ2-5	TGTGCCAGCAGCTTAGGATGGGGGGGTCAAGAGACCCAGTACTTC	CASSLGWGGQETQYF
TRBD1	TRBV28	NA	TRBJ2-4	TGTGCCAGCAGTCCACAGGGGGCCTTGGCCAAAAACATTCAGTACTTC	CASSPQGALAKNIQYF
NA	TRBV20-1	NA	TRBJ1-2	TGCAGTGTGGCCAAGGGGTCGGGGGGCTACACCTTC	CSVAKGSGGYTF
TRBD2	TRBV20-1	NA	TRBJ2-5	TGCAGTGGAATTAGCGGGGGGGCCGAAGAGACCCAGTACTTC	CSGISGGAEETQYF
NA	TRBV2	few	TRBJ1-5	TGTGCCAGCAGTGAATTGGCCTCGGGTGGGGGCAATCAGCCCCAGCATTTT	CASSELASGGGNQPQHF
NA	TRBV7-9	few	TRBJ2-3	TGTGCCAGCAGCGTTTCGCGGGATACGCAGTATTTT	CASSVSRDTQYF
NA	TRBV4-2	NA	TRBJ2-1	TGTGCCAGCAGCGCGGGGGCTTCCAACTACAATGAGCAGTTCTTC	CASSAGASNYNEQFF
TRBD1	TRBV20-1	NA	TRBJ2-7	TGCAGTGCTAGAGATATCCGGACAGGGTCCTACGAGCAGTACTTC	CSARDIRTGSYEQYF
NA	TRBV7-2	NA	TRBJ2-3	TGTGCCAGCAGCTTAGACAGATACACAGATACGCAGTATTTT	CASSLDRYTDTQYF
NA	TRBV9	NA	TRBJ1-2	TGTGCCAGCAGCGTCGTAACAGGGCGAGGCTACACCTTC	CASSVVTGRGYTF
TRBD1	TRBV27	few	TRBJ2-7	TGTGCCAGCAGTTTAGTCGGGACAGCCTACGAGCAGTACTTC	CASSLVGTAYEQYF
TRBD1	TRBV9	NA	TRBJ2-3	TGTGCCAGCAGCGTAGACGCGACAGGGGTCTCCACAGATACGCAGTATTTT	CASSVDATGVSTDTQYF
NA	TRBV29-1	NA	TRBJ2-5	TGCAGCGTTGAGTGGGGGCAAGAGACCCAGTACTTC	CSVEWGQETQYF
NA	TRBV5-1	NA	TRBJ2-2	TGCGCCAGCAGCTTTGAGCCGGCTGGCACCGGGGAGCTGTTTTTT	CASSFEPAGTGELFF
NA	TRBV7-8	few	TRBJ2-6	TGTGCCAGCAGCTTAGCAGCAGTCACTGGGGCCAACGTCCTGACTTTC	CASSLAAVTGANVLTF
TRBD2	TRBV2	NA	TRBJ2-4	TGTGCCGGCACCAGACTAGCGGGGGGTTCGGAGCAGTACTTC	CAGTRLAGGSEQYF
NA	TRBV12-3/TRBV12-4	few	TRBJ2-3	TGTGCCAGCAGCCCTGGGGGGTCCAGCACAGATACGCAGTATTTT	CASSPGGSSTDTQYF
NA	TRBV6-5	NA	TRBJ2-5	TGTGCCAGCAGAGTAGGGCAGGCAATCCAAGAGACCCAGTACTTC	CASRVGQAIQETQYF
NA	TRBV6-1	once	TRBJ1-5	TGTGCCATCGAAAGGGCGGCGTCTAGCAATCAGCCCCAGCATTTT	CAIERAASSNQPQHF
TRBD1	TRBV7-2	many	TRBJ1-1	TGTGCCAGCAGCCGACAGGGGGACACTGAAGCTTTCTTT	CASSRQGDTEAFF
NA	TRBV10-3	many	TRBJ2-3	TGTGCCATCAGTCAGACAGCTACTAGCACAGATACGCAGTATTTT	CAISQTATSTDTQYF
NA	TRBV12-3/TRBV12-4	NA	TRBJ2-3	TGTGCCAGCAGCCCTGGCAAGCGGGCGTTTCGAGATACGCAGTATTTT	CASSPGKRAFRDTQYF
NA	TRBV20-1	NA	TRBJ1-6	TGCAGTGCTAGTAAGAGTCCAATTGGCCAGGCCACAGATTCACCCCTCCACTTT	CSASKSPIGQATDSPLHF
NA	TRBV28	NA	TRBJ2-3	TGTGCCAGCAGTCAAAGTCGGGGCACATTGAGGGATACGCAGTATTTT	CASSQSRGTLRDTQYF